These 21 T cell receptor beta chains share one sample of origin, sequenced in a study of tumor and adjacent non-tumor tissue in lung cancer. No cell sorting was done before RNA was extracted from the tissue. Distant lung tissue was collected more than 3 cm away from the tumor edge. TCRbeta libraries were built with three rounds of nested PCR, modified from ARM-PCR. TCRdb used MiXCR to reprocess the multiplex PCR reads, holding one entry per CDR3 protein. The repertoire has about 110,000 distinct CDR3 sequences, 62% of them found once; the top ten carry around 17%. Specimen: distant non-tumor lung tissue. The receptors were gathered from a man aged 55 to 70 with non-small cell lung cancer.

As concerns this clonotype: This CDR3 fails to terminate in the conserved phenylalanine or tryptophan, so it likely reflects a read error. The chain links TRBV4-2 to TRBJ1-5; no definite D call. Germline V CDR1 and CDR2: LGHNA, YNFKEQ. The CDR3 has 15 residues. The V end lost 0 bases, the J end lost 2 bases, and 8 bases lay between the germline ends. In DNA, the CDR3 is TGTGCCAGCAGCCAAGATTTCAGTGGCAATCAGCCCCAGCATTCT. Its translation: CASSQDFSGNQPQHS.

This clonotype is termed medium-sized. The V gene is TRBV12-3 or TRBV12-4, the J gene TRBJ2-3, with TRBD2 identical over 7 bases. The CDR3 covers 13 residues. Trimming cost V 6 bases and J 4 bases; bases outside gene matches: 4. The CDR3 coding sequence is TGTGCCAGCAGCCATCGGGGGGCAGATACGCAGTATTTT. Amino acids: CASSHRGADTQYF.

This clonotype was recorded many times. This chain connects TRBV28 to TRBJ2-7, with 10 nucleotides matching TRBD2. The length of the CDR3 is 15 residues. J lost 3 bases, V lost 8 bases, and 10 bases had no gene match. The germline V gene encodes CDR1 MDHEN and CDR2 SYDVKM. CDR3 in DNA: TGTGCCAGCGTAAACAAACGGACTAGCGGCTACGAGCAGTACTTC. As protein: CASVNKRTSGYEQYF.

The table lists this clonotype with many counts. The chain links TRBV12-3 or TRBV12-4 to TRBJ1-3, with 8 bases that match TRBD1. V lost 6 bases and J lost 2; bases outside the gene matches: 6. This CDR3 region has 15 residues. For the CDR3, the DNA is TGTGCCAGCAGCCCTAACAGGGGGACTGGAAACACCATATATTTT. This gives the protein CASSPNRGTGNTIYF.

Comments on this clonotype: Its ends do not fully match the called genes, so a read error is possible. This sequence joins TRBV19 and TRBJ1-4, with TRBD1 matching over 7 bases. Per the germline V gene, CDR1 is LNHDA and CDR2 is SQIVND (reference sequence). CDR3 length: 14 residues. The CDR3 DNA reads TGTGCTAGTAGCTGGGGACAGCGTAATGAAAAACTTTTTTTT. It specifies CASSWGQRNEKLFF.

With regard to this clonotype: The missing conserved phenylalanine or tryptophan at the end of this CDR3 makes a read error likely. For the CDR3, the DNA is TGTGCCAGCAGTTACTCCGGGATAGAACCCTACGAGCAGTACTAC. Translated, it gives CASSYSGIEPYEQYY. The V gene is TRBV6-5, the J gene TRBJ2-7; tentatively, D is TRBD2 (5 bases). This CDR3 region has 15 residues. Germline CDR1 and CDR2: MNHEY and SVGAGI. Trimming cost V 0 bases and J 2 bases, with 11 bases left between them.

Note on this clonotype: The junction does not match germline at one end; this may be a read error. The rearrangement links TRBV4-3 to TRBJ2-1, with 11 bases fitting TRBD2. From germline, CDR1 is LGHNA and CDR2 YSLEER. The CDR3 covers 15 residues. The CDR3 spells CASNQETSGSGVQFF. CDR3 nucleotides: TGCGCCAGCAACCAAGAAACTAGCGGGAGTGGTGTGCAGTTCTTC.

A remark on this clonotype: This may be a read error: a much more frequent sequence differs by one nucleotide. Since no conserved phenylalanine or tryptophan closes the CDR3, a read error is the likely cause. The chain has TRBV6-6 and TRBJ1-2, with no clear D. Germline V lookup: CDR1 MNHNY, CDR2 SVGAGI (reference sequence). With 8 bases removed from V and 4 bases from J, the gap between germline ends came to 11 bases. The CDR3 totals 12 residues. The CDR3 loop is CASGPLSYGYTS. Written as DNA, the CDR3 is TGTGCCAGCGGCCCTCTTTCCTATGGCTACACCTCC.

Details on this clonotype: Sequence at one end of the junction differs from germline and may be a read error. This chain uses TRBV29-1 with TRBJ2-3; D may be TRBD1 (5 bases). The CDR3 has 11 residues. The germline V gene encodes CDR1 SQVTM and CDR2 ANQGSEA. This CDR3 is CNVLTVDTQYF. In DNA, the CDR3 is TGCAACGTTTTGACAGTAGATACGCAGTATTTT.

This clonotype was counted at least ten times. One junction end does not reproduce the germline sequence, and a read error may be involved. J is TRBJ2-5 and V is TRBV4-2, with D perhaps matching TRBD1 or TRBD2 (5 bases each). Germline CDR1 LGHNA, CDR2 YNFKEQ. The CDR3 is 14 amino acids. The CDR3 sequence is CASGQGPSGETQYF. The CDR3 nucleotides read TGTGCCAGCGGCCAGGGTCCCTCGGGGGAGACCCAGTACTTC.

The chain links TRBV4-3 to TRBJ2-7; possible D gene TRBD2, 6 bases. The CDR3 runs to 16 residues. Germline V lookup: CDR1 LGHNA, CDR2 YSLEER. The germline V and J ends were trimmed by 4 bases and 2 bases, with 18 bases remaining between them. The CDR3 bases are TGCGCCAGCAGCCGAGGTTGGGGGGTGGAGGCCTACGAGCAGTACTTC. Protein sequence: CASSRGWGVEAYEQYF.

A word on this clonotype: Germline is not matched at one junction end, which may reflect a read error. V is TRBV28 and J is TRBJ2-4, with 7 positions matching TRBD2. Germline assignment: CDR1 MDHEN and CDR2 SYDVKM. CDR3 length equals 16 residues. The CDR3 loop is CASSSASGVFGNIQYF. The CDR3 nucleotides read TGTGCCAGCAGTTCAGCTAGCGGCGTATTCGGAAACATTCAGTATTTC.

Remarks on this clonotype: At one of its ends the junction is not consistent with the germline gene, which may arise from a read error. The chain combines TRBV6-2 or TRBV6-3 with TRBJ2-5, with D hard to call. Germline-derived CDR1 and CDR2 are MNHEY and SVGEGT. This CDR3 comprises 13 residues. The CDR3 here is CASCYGHRETQYF. The DNA for the CDR3 is TGTGCCAGCTGTTACGGTCATCGAGAGACCCAGTACTTC.

This clonotype showed up many times. The CDR3 loop reads CASSQSGWLAGTDTQYF. The CDR3 DNA sequence: TGCGCCAGCAGCCAATCGGGGTGGCTAGCGGGAACAGATACGCAGTATTTT. The rearrangement uses TRBV4-3 and TRBJ2-3, with 9 bases lining up with TRBD2. V was pared by 2 bases and J by 3 bases, with 9 bases of the junction left unmatched. The CDR3 is 17 amino acids. Germline CDR1 is LGHNA and CDR2 is YSLEER.

A remark on this clonotype: Because it lacks the conserved phenylalanine or tryptophan at the end, this CDR3 is likely a read error. V gene TRBV12-3 or TRBV12-4 combines with J gene TRBJ1-5, with 12 bases fitting TRBD1. The CDR3 extends over 15 amino acids. Trimming removed 9 bases from V and 5 bases from J; junction bases left unmatched: 8. CDR3 region: CASQSGQGAYQPQHL. For the CDR3, the DNA is TGTGCCAGTCAATCGGGACAGGGGGCCTATCAGCCCCAGCATCTT.

This clonotype occurred many times. The chain links TRBV6-1 to TRBJ2-4; D is unresolved. This CDR3 has 14 amino acids. Germline V CDR1 and CDR2: MNHNS, SASEGT. V was clipped by 2 bases and J by 7 bases, with 12 bases between them. The CDR3 nucleotides are TGTGCCAGCAGTGAACTGTCTTCTTCCAACATTCAGTACTTC. Translation gives CASSELSSSNIQYF.

For this clonotype: A much larger clone is a single base away; this may be a read error. The rearrangement joins TRBV6-1 to TRBJ1-2; weak D call: TRBD1 (5 bases). This CDR3 is 16 amino acids long. V was cut by 7 bases and J by 5 bases, with 23 bases left in between. Per germline, CDR1 MNHNS and CDR2 SASEGT. CDR3 loop: CASNGPITGTGYGYTF. In nucleotides, the CDR3 is TGTGCCAGCAATGGACCGATTACCGGGACCGGGTATGGCTACACCTTC.

This clonotype was counted many times. The chain carries TRBV5-4 and TRBJ1-3; 8 bases map to TRBD1. The CDR3 loop spans 15 amino acids. J lost 2 bases, V lost 3 bases, and 4 bases had no gene match. Germline CDR1 SGHNT, CDR2 YYREEE (reference sequence). CDR3 in amino acids: CASSSNRGTGNTIYF. The CDR3 coding sequence is TGTGCCAGCAGCTCGAACAGGGGGACTGGAAACACCATATATTTT.

This clonotype came up a few times. The rearrangement joins TRBV20-1 to TRBJ1-5; maybe TRBD1 (6 bases). Germline lookup yields CDR1 DFQATT and CDR2 SNEGSKA (reference sequence). The CDR3 contains 15 residues. The V end lost 0 bases, the J end lost 7 bases, and 16 bases lay between the germline ends. The CDR3 DNA follows: TGCAGTGCTAGAGATCCCCGGGGGGCTAGGCAGCCCCAGCATTTT. It encodes CSARDPRGARQPQHF.

This clonotype showed up many times. The chain couples TRBV12-3 or TRBV12-4 to TRBJ2-5; 8 bases map to TRBD1. There are 15 residues in the CDR3. V shed 8 bases, J shed 6 bases, and the junction held 14 bases outside the gene matches. CDR3 sequence reads: CASRALRGLNQTQYF. As DNA, the CDR3 is TGTGCCAGCCGGGCCCTCAGGGGGCTCAACCAGACCCAGTACTTC.

Worth noting for this clonotype: Since no conserved phenylalanine or tryptophan closes the CDR3, a read error is the likely cause. The V call is TRBV5-4, the J call TRBJ2-2; D gene uncertain. The V end was cut by 4 bases, the J end by 0 bases, with 10 bases between. CDR1 and CDR2 (germline): SGHNT, YYREEE (reference sequence). The CDR3 is made up of 15 amino acids. In DNA form, the CDR3 reads TGTGCCAGCAGCCCCGCGGTGTCGAACACCGGGGAGCTGTTTTCT. It codes for CASSPAVSNTGELFS.